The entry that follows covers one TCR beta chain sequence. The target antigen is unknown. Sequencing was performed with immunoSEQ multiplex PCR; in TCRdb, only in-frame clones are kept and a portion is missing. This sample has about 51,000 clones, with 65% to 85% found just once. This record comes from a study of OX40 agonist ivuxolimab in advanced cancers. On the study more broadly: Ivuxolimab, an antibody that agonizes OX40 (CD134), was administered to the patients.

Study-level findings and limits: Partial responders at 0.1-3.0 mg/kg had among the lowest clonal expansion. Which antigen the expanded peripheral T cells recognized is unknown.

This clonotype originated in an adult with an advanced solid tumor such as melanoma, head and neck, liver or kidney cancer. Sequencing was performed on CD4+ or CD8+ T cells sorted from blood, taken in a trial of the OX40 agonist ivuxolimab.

The CDR3 reads CASSLDRADNSPLHF. DNA for the CDR3: TGTGCCAGCAGTCTAGACAGGGCCGATAATTCACCCCTCCACTTT. The V call is TRBV6-5, the J call TRBJ1-6; 7 nucleotides match TRBD1. CDR3 size: 15 residues. From germline, CDR1 is MNHEY and CDR2 SVGAGI. The V segment lost 5 bases and the J segment 5 bases; nucleotides outside the gene matches: 6.